A selection of T cell receptor beta chains follows, all from one sample in a study of T cell changes during pregnancy in multiple sclerosis. Clones were read by immunoSEQ multiplex PCR, and TCRdb kept only the in-frame ones, dropping some. The table shows under 30,000 clones, with 70% to 90% occurring only once. This material consisted of CD8+ T cells from peripheral blood mononuclear cells, taken after pregnancy. The origin of the receptors is a female donor with multiple sclerosis, enrolled in a pregnancy study. Both conserved end residues are part of each CDR3. Each record gives: D gene, clone size, V gene, J gene, CDR3 length, CDR3 DNA, CDR3 protein. The D gene is left open where the match is weak. Not every row has a clone size; where given, it reads once, few, many or a size class.

NA,NA,TRBV19,TRBJ2-7,15,TGTGCCAGTAGTATGGACGGAGGCGGTACCTACGAGCAGTACTTC,CASSMDGGGTYEQYF
TRBD2,NA,TRBV7-9,TRBJ2-1,16,TGTGCCAGCAGCTTGGGACCGGGACTAGTTGACAATGAGCAGTTCTTC,CASSLGPGLVDNEQFF
NA,NA,TRBV11-2,TRBJ2-7,15,TGTGCCAGCAGCTTAGACGGGACTCCTTACTACGAGCAGTACTTC,CASSLDGTPYYEQYF
TRBD1,NA,TRBV7-9,TRBJ1-3,17,TGTGCCAGCAGCCCAAGGACAGGAAGTCTCTCTGGAAACACCATATATTTT,CASSPRTGSLSGNTIYF
TRBD2,NA,TRBV11-3,TRBJ2-7,14,TGTGCCAGCAGGGGACTAGCGGGAGACTACGAGCAGTACTTC,CASRGLAGDYEQYF
TRBD2,NA,TRBV27,TRBJ2-1,16,TGTGCCAGCAGTTTAAAGACTAGCGGGGGGTGGAGTGAGCAGTTCTTC,CASSLKTSGGWSEQFF
NA,NA,TRBV7-9,TRBJ2-5,16,TGTGCCAGCAGCTTTATTCCCACGGGGAGTCAAGAGACCCAGTACTTC,CASSFIPTGSQETQYF
NA,NA,TRBV18,TRBJ2-7,13,TGTGCCAGCTCACAAGAGGCCCTCTACGAGCAGTACTTC,CASSQEALYEQYF
NA,once,TRBV6-5,TRBJ2-5,16,TGTGCCAGCAGTTTTTCCGGGATCACTAGTGGGGAGACCCAGTACTTC,CASSFSGITSGETQYF
NA,NA,TRBV14,TRBJ1-2,15,TGTGCCAGCAGCCCCCACGTGGAGACCAACTATGGCTACACCTTC,CASSPHVETNYGYTF
TRBD2,few,TRBV11-2,TRBJ2-7,17,TGTGCCAGCAGCTTAGACCGGACTAGCGGGAGGACCTACGAGCAGTACTTC,CASSLDRTSGRTYEQYF
TRBD2,NA,TRBV11-2,TRBJ2-7,17,TGTGCCAGCAGCTTAGGGACTAGCGGACTTCATTCCTACGAGCAGTACTTC,CASSLGTSGLHSYEQYF
TRBD1,NA,TRBV10-3,TRBJ2-7,15,TGTGCCATCAGTGAGTACGGACAGGATCTAGGCGAGCAGTACTTC,CAISEYGQDLGEQYF
NA,NA,TRBV5-4,TRBJ2-1,12,TGTGCCAGCAGCCAAGATCAGTTTGAGCAGTTCTTC,CASSQDQFEQFF
TRBD2,NA,TRBV30,TRBJ2-7,14,TGTGCCTGGACACCGGGACTAGCGGGAGTCGAGCAGTACTTC,CAWTPGLAGVEQYF
TRBD2,NA,TRBV28,TRBJ2-7,15,TGTGCCAGCAGTTGGGAGCGGGGCACAACCTACGAGCAGTACTTC,CASSWERGTTYEQYF
TRBD2,NA,TRBV27,TRBJ2-1,14,TGTGCCAGCAGTTTATGGGGGGGCTACAATGAGCAGTTCTTC,CASSLWGGYNEQFF
NA,NA,TRBV4-2,TRBJ2-6,16,TGTGCCAGCAGCCAAACCGGGGGGCAAGGGGCCAACGTCCTGACTTTC,CASSQTGGQGANVLTF
NA,NA,TRBV27,TRBJ1-1,16,TGTGCCAGCAGTCGAAATCCGGGACAACTGAACACTGAAGCTTTCTTT,CASSRNPGQLNTEAFF
NA,NA,TRBV18,TRBJ2-3,15,TGTGCCAGCTCACCGGCGCGGCAGGGGCGGGATACGCAGTATTTT,CASSPARQGRDTQYF
NA,NA,TRBV15,TRBJ2-1,14,TGTGCCACCAGCAGAGATGCTACTTACAATGAGCAGTTCTTC,CATSRDATYNEQFF
NA,NA,TRBV2,TRBJ2-5,12,TGTGCCAGCAGTGTCCCAGGCGAGACCCAGTACTTC,CASSVPGETQYF
TRBD2,NA,TRBV5-1,TRBJ2-2,17,TGCGCCAGCAGCGCCTCCCCGGGACTAGTTTGGACCGGGGAGCTGTTTTTT,CASSASPGLVWTGELFF
TRBD2,NA,TRBV11-2,TRBJ2-5,14,TGTGCCAGCAGCTTAAGCGGGAGAGGAGAGACCCAGTACTTC,CASSLSGRGETQYF
NA,NA,TRBV6-6,TRBJ1-5,14,TGTGCCAGCAGCCTTGACAGGAGCAATCAGCCCCAGCATTTT,CASSLDRSNQPQHF
TRBD2,NA,TRBV4-1,TRBJ2-1,16,TGCGCCAGCAGCCAAGGCTCGGGACTAGCATACAATGAGCAGTTCTTC,CASSQGSGLAYNEQFF
NA,NA,TRBV6-1,TRBJ1-4,14,TGTGCCAGCAGTTCCCAGGGCTCTGTTGAAAAACTGTTTTTT,CASSSQGSVEKLFF
NA,NA,TRBV28,TRBJ2-3,14,TGTGCCAGCAGTTCGCTTAGCGGCACAGATACGCAGTATTTT,CASSSLSGTDTQYF
NA,NA,TRBV19,TRBJ1-1,13,TGTGCCAGTAGCGCACAGGATTTTACTGAAGCTTTCTTT,CASSAQDFTEAFF
TRBD2,NA,TRBV19,TRBJ2-2,14,TGTGCCAGTAGTATGTCAGCGGGACCCGGGGAGCTGTTTTTT,CASSMSAGPGELFF
TRBD1,NA,TRBV6-5,TRBJ2-7,14,TGTGCCAGCAGTTCCGGGACAGGGGGCGACGAGCAGTACTTC,CASSSGTGGDEQYF
NA,NA,TRBV7-9,TRBJ1-3,15,TGTGCCAGCAGCGATACACAGGGCGCTGGAAACACCATATATTTT,CASSDTQGAGNTIYF
TRBD2,once,TRBV7-9,TRBJ2-7,13,TGTGCCAGCACGACTAGCGGGAGGCACGAGCAGTACTTC,CASTTSGRHEQYF
NA,NA,TRBV7-9,TRBJ1-1,14,TGTGCCAGCAGCCCTAGGGGTGAGAGGACTGAAGCTTTCTTT,CASSPRGERTEAFF
TRBD2,NA,TRBV5-4,TRBJ2-3,14,TGTGCCAGCAGCTTTAGCGGGAACACAGATACGCAGTATTTT,CASSFSGNTDTQYF
NA,NA,TRBV2,TRBJ1-2,13,TGTGCCAGCAGCCTTTCCGACAGGAACTCCTACACCTTC,CASSLSDRNSYTF
NA,NA,TRBV15,TRBJ2-2,14,TGTGCCACCAGTCGCAACAGGGAGCTCGGGGAGCTGTTTTTT,CATSRNRELGELFF
TRBD2,NA,TRBV7-3,TRBJ2-1,13,TGTGCCAGCAGCTTTGGCGGGAGGAATGAGCAGTTCTTC,CASSFGGRNEQFF